Below, 2 T cell receptor beta chains from the same sample are listed, as sequenced in a study of blood T cells in healthy people across ages. Combining a sample-barcoded 5' primer with a J-beta primer mix, a second PCR ran for about 7 to 11 cycles. TCRdb used MiXCR to reprocess the 5' RACE reads, holding one entry per CDR3 protein. The table records 1.2 million to 1.5 million distinct CDR3 sequences, roughly 45% of them present only once. Sequenced material: blood. The receptors were gathered from a woman aged 18-29 years in good health.

This clonotype was seen more than once but under ten times. This chain links TRBV6-5 with TRBJ2-7, with TRBD1 matching 8 bases. J was trimmed by 2 bases and V by 2 bases; bases with no gene match: 8. Germline values: CDR1 MNHEY, CDR2 SVGAGI. CDR3 length equals 16 residues. CDR3 nucleotide sequence: TGTGCCAGCAGTTACCGACCGACAGGGGAAACCTACGAGCAGTACTTC. It is translated as CASSYRPTGETYEQYF.

V is TRBV7-9 and J is TRBJ2-3, with TRBD2 matching 9 bases. CDR3 size: 16 residues. V dropped 1 base and J dropped 4; count of bases not matched to a gene: 6. Germline V CDR1 and CDR2: SEHNR, FQNEAQ (reference sequence). The CDR3 loop is CASSLVAGGASDTQYF. The CDR3 DNA reads as TGTGCCAGCAGCTTAGTTGCGGGGGGGGCCTCAGATACGCAGTATTTT.